This TCR beta chain came from a study of blood T cell repertoires in COVID-19. This clone was found many times. Recovered Cohort 3 donors showed two negative PCRs, clearance, or symptom resolution. V was cut by 6 bases and J by 6 bases, with 17 bases left in between. Germline CDR1 is MNHEY and CDR2 is SVGAGI. The length of the CDR3 is 14 residues. The assay was immunoSEQ multiplex PCR, and TCRdb's table has in-frame clones only and misses some. The sample lists about 160,000 clones; less than 90% were seen once. The genes are TRBV6-5 and TRBJ1-2, with D perhaps TRBD1 (6 bases). The material sequenced was PBMCs or T cells enriched from blood (not recorded which). This sequence originates from a woman aged 50 to 60 who had recovered from COVID-19. The CDR3 is CASSPSWGLDGYTF. The CDR3 region has the DNA TGTGCCAGCAGCCCAAGTTGGGGGCTGGATGGCTACACCTTC.